This T cell receptor (beta chain) was recorded in a study of identical twins (dated by TCRdb to 2016 to 2018). Study-wide context: To test whether fetal clonotypes persist, the study used deep sequencing on TCR alpha and beta repertoires from monozygotic twins, unrelated adults of various ages, and cord blood. Replicate twin experiments were performed at different times using different library preparation protocols to rule out contamination.

Preparation of the library involved 5' RACE. TCRdb shows the sequencer as Illumina HiSeq 2000. A universal primer binding site was added through template switching, and the final cDNA carried a unique molecular identifier so that TCR cDNA molecules could be counted accurately. Specific primers in the conserved constant-segment region were used to synthesize first-strand cDNA for TCR alpha and beta chains. To control for contamination, every cDNA library was double barcoded, receiving both a SMART-Mk sample barcode and Illumina barcodes. Two successive PCR steps introduced TruSeq adapter sequences along with Illumina sample barcodes. TCR alpha and beta cDNA libraries were sequenced on the Illumina HiSeq platform with custom primers. In the paper's pipeline: Raw reads were processed with MiGEC to extract unique molecular identifiers, and MiXCR was used to determine CDR3 positions. Recombination models were inferred per individual with the repgenHMM and IGoR tools using an EM algorithm. The analysis of shared clonotypes was done with the tcR package in R, with sharing normalized by the product of cloneset sizes. To study raw recombination free of thymic and clonal selection effects, out-of-frame nonproductive sequences were analyzed. The public reads were run again by TCRdb, first through fastp at Q25 and then through MiXCR, and only productive beta chains were kept. Each entry merges the rows of one CDR3 protein and shows their most common DNA and genes. Clone size and V and J calls follow TCRdb, not the original study. Across this sample there are about 240,000 distinct CDR3 sequences, with more than 9% seen only once. The ten largest clones represent 10% of the sample.

What the work shows at the level of the full study, not this receptor alone: Invariant T cells such as MAIT and iNKT could partly confound zero-insertion analyses, although diverse VJ usage argued against such confounding for most clonotypes. Compared with coincidental sharing between unrelated individuals, an excess of low generation-probability sequences was observed among out-of-frame TCR alpha sequences shared between twins. Excess twin sharing in beta out-of-frame sequences was weaker because fewer shared sequences lowered the signal-to-noise ratio. In monozygotic twins, out-of-frame TCR alpha sharing was systematically underestimated by recombination models, although the models agreed with sharing between unrelated individuals. Fewer insertions were carried by abundant cord blood beta clonotypes; a weaker similar trend was observed in young adult naive repertoires, while no such trend was observed in memory repertoires. Conclusions relied on cross-sectional statistical analysis, since the same donors could not be followed over many years.

Looking up the germline V gene yields CDR1 ENHRY and CDR2 SYGVKD. Taken from cysteine to phenylalanine, the CDR3 has 14 residues. The CDR3 DNA has 42 bases and is translated from base 1. The germline V end is reduced by 6 bases and the J end by 4 bases; junction bases left unmatched: 5. Every donor was a healthy Caucasian. Miltenyi CD45RO+ enrichment and human naive T-cell isolation kits were used to isolate memory (CD45RO+) and naive T cells from PBMC. This clonotype was seen repeatedly, ten times or more. This receptor's antigen is unknown. The sample holds no much larger clone one base away, and base qualities are not on file.

The source of this sequence is a man between 50 and 59 years old in good health. This chain joins TRBV10-3 to TRBJ2-1; TRBD2 fits 8 bases in the junction. The sample consisted of memory T cells sorted from blood. The cell subset or site label of this sample denotes: CD45RO+ enriched T cells. The nucleotide sequence is given as TGTGCCATCAGATATAGCGGGGTTTACAATGAGCAGTTCTTC. Translated, this is CAIRYSGVYNEQFF.